The clone carrying this TCR beta chain was seen many times. The sample belongs to a study of Graves' ophthalmopathy and Graves' hyperthyroidism. Aged 18 to 65, hyperthyroidism patients had been newly diagnosed, with under 2 months' duration. The CDR3 length is 14 residues. J lost 4 bases, V lost 5 bases, and 7 bases had no gene match. Germline assignment: CDR1 MDHEN and CDR2 SYDVKM. The TCR beta CDR3 regions underwent amplification from RNA transcripts. The library came from an HTBI-primed first-round RT-PCR and a second-round multiplex PCR. TCRdb itself ran the multiplex PCR reads through MiXCR, one entry per CDR3 protein. The sample shows over 500,000 distinct CDR3 sequences, about a fifth of them seen only once.

Material for sequencing was peripheral blood. This clonotype originated in a woman younger than 35 with stable Graves' hyperthyroidism. Some clones in this sample may be carry-over from other donors' samples. The rearrangement uses TRBV28 and TRBJ1-2; 7 nucleotides agree with TRBD1. The DNA for the CDR3 is TGTGCCAGCAGTGGCGACAGGGCTACCTATGGCTACACCTTC. This gives the protein CASSGDRATYGYTF.